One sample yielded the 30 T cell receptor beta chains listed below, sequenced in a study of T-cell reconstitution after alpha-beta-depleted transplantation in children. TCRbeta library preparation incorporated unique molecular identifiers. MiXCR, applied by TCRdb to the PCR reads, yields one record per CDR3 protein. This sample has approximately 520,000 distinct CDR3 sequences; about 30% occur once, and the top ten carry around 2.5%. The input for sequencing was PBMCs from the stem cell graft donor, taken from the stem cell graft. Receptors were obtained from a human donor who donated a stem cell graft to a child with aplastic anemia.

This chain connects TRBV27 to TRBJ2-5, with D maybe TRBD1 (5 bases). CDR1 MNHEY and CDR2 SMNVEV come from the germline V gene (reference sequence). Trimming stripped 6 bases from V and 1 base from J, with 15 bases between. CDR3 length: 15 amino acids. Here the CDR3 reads CASRLTGLLQETQYF. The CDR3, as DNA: TGTGCCAGCAGACTTACAGGTCTCCTCCAAGAGACCCAGTACTTC.

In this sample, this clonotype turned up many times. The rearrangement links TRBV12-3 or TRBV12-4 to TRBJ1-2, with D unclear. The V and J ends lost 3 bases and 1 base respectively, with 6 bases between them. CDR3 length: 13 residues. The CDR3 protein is CASSFGINYGYTF. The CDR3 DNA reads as TGTGCCAGCAGTTTTGGGATTAACTATGGCTACACCTTC.

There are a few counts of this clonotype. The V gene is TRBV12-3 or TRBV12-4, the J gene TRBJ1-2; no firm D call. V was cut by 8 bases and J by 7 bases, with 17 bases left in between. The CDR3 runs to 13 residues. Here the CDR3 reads CASWVGGTGGYTF. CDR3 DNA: TGTGCCAGCTGGGTGGGCGGAACGGGTGGCTACACCTTC.

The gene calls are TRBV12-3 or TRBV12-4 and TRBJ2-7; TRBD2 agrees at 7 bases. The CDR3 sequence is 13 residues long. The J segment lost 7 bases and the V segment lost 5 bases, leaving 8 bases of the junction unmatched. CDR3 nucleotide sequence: TGTGCCAGCAGTATGGGACTACCCCTGGAGCAGTACGTC. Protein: CASSMGLPLEQYV.

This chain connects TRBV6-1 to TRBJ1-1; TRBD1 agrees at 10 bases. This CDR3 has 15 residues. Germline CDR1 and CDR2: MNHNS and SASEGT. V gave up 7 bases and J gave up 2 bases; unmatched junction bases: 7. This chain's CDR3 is CASTRQGAFNTEAFF. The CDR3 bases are TGTGCCAGCACCAGACAGGGGGCCTTCAACACTGAAGCTTTCTTT.

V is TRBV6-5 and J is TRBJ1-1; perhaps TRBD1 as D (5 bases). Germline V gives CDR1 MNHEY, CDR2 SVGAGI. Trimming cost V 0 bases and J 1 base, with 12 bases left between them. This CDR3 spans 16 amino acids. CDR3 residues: CASSYSKTEWNTEAFF. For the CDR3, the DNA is TGTGCCAGCAGTTACTCGAAGACAGAGTGGAACACTGAAGCTTTCTTT.

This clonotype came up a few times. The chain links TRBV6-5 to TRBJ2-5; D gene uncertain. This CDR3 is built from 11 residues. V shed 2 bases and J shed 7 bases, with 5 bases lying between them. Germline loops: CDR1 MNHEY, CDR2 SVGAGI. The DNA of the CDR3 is TGTGCCAGCAGTTACGATGGGACCCAGTACTTC. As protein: CASSYDGTQYF.

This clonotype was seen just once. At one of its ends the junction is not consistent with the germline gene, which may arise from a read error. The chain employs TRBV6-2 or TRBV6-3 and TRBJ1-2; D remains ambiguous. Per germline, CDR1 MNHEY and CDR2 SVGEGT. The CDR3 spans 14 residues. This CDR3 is CANSPTIANYGYTF. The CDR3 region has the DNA TGTGCCAACAGTCCGACGATAGCTAACTATGGCTACACCTTC.

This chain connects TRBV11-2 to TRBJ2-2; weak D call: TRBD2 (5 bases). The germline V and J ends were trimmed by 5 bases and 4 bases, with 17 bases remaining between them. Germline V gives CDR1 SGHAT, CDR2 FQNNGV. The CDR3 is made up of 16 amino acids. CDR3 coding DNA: TGTGCCAGCAGCCCCCTCTTACGGGATGGCACCGGGGAGCTGTTTTTT. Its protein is CASSPLLRDGTGELFF.

The chain's CDR3 is CASSQENTVNYGYTF. The CDR3 DNA sequence: TGTGCCAGCAGCCAAGAAAACACCGTTAACTATGGCTACACCTTC. V and J are TRBV14 and TRBJ1-2; D gene ambiguous. The CDR3 loop spans 15 amino acids. Trimming left V 0 bases short and J 1 base short, with 9 bases between. CDR1 SGHDN and CDR2 FVKESK come from the germline V gene.

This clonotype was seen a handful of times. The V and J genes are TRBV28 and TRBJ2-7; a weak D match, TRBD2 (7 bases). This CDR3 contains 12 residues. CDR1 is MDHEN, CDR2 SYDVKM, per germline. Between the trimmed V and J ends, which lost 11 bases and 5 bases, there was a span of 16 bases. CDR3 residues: CASGGGGNEQYF. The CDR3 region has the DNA TGTGCCTCCGGGGGCGGGGGAAACGAGCAGTACTTC.

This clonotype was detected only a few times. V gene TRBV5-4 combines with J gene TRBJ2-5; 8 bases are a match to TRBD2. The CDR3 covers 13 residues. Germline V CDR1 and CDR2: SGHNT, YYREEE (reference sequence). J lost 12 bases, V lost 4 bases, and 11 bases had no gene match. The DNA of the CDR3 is TGTGCCAGCAGCCGCGGGACTAGAGGGGCTGAGTACTTC. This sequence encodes CASSRGTRGAEYF.

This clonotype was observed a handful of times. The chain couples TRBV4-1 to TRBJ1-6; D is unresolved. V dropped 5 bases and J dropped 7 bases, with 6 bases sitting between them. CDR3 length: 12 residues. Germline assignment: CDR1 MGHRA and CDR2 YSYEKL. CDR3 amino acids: CASSGENSPLHF. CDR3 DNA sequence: TGCGCCAGCAGCGGGGAGAATTCACCCCTCCACTTT.

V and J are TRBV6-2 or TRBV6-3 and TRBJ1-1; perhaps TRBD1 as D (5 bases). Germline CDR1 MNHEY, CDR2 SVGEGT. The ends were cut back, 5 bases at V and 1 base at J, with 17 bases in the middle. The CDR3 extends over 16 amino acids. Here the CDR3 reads CASSRPRQKKNTEAFF. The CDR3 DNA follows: TGTGCCAGCAGTAGGCCAAGACAGAAGAAGAACACTGAAGCTTTCTTT.

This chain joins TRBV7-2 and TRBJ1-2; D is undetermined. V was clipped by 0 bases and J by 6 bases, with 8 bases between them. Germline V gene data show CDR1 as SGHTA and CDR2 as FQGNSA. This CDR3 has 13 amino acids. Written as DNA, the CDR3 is TGTGCCAGCAGCTTAGCGTCGGGGAATGGCTACACCTTC. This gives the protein CASSLASGNGYTF.

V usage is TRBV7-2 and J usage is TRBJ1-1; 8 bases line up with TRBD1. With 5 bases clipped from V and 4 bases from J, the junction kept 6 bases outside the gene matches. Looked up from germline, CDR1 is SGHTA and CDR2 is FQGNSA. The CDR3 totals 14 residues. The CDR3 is CASSPDRESTEAFF. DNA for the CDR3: TGTGCCAGCAGCCCGGACAGGGAGAGCACTGAAGCTTTCTTT.

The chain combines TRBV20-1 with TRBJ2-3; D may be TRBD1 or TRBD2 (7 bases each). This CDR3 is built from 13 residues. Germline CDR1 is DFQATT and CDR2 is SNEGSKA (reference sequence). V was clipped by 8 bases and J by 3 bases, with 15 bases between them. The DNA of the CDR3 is TGCAGTTCAGTCAGGGGGGGGACAGATACGCAGTATTTT. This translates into CSSVRGGTDTQYF.

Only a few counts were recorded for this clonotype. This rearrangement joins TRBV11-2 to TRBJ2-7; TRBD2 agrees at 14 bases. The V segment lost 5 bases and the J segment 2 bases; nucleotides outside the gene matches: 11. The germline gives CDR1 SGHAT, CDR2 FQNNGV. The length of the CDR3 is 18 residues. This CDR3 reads CASSLRTSGRLYTYEQYF. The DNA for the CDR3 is TGTGCCAGCAGCCTCAGGACTAGCGGGAGGCTATATACCTACGAGCAGTACTTC.

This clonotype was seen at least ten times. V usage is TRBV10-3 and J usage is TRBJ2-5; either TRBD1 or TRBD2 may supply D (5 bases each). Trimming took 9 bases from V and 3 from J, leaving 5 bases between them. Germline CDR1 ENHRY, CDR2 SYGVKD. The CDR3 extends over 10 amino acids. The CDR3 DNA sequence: TGTGCCATGGGGGAAGAGACCCAGTACTTC. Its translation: CAMGEETQYF.

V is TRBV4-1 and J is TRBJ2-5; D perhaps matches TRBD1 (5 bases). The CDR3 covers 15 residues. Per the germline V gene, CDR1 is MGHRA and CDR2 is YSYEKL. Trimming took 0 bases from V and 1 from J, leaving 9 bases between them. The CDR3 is CASSQEGQGQETQYF. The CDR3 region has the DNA TGCGCCAGCAGCCAAGAAGGCCAGGGCCAAGAGACCCAGTACTTC.

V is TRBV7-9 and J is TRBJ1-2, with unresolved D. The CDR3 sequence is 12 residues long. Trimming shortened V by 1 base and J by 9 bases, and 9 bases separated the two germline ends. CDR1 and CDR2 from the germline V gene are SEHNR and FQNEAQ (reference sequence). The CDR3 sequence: CASSLGGGSYTF. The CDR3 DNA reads TGTGCCAGCAGCTTAGGAGGCGGTAGCTACACCTTC.

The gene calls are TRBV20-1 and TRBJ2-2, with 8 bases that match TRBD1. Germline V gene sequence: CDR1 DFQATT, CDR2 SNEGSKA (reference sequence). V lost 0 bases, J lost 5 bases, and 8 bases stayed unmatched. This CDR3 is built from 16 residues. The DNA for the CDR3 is TGCAGTGCTAGAGAAAAGGCAGGGGGCTTGACCGGGGAGCTGTTTTTT. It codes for CSAREKAGGLTGELFF.

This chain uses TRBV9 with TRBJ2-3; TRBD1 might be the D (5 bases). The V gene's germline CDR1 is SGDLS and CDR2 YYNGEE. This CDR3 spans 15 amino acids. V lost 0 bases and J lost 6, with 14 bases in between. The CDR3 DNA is TGTGCCAGCAGCGTAGTAGGTGGGGCGAAGGATACGCAGTATTTT. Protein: CASSVVGGAKDTQYF.

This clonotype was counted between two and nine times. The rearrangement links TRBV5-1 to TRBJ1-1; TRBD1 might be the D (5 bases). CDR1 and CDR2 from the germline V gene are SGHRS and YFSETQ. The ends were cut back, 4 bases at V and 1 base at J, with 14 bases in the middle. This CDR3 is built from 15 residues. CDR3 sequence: CASSVDIQGNTEAFF. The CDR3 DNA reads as TGCGCCAGCAGCGTAGACATTCAGGGGAACACTGAAGCTTTCTTT.

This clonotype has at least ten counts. DNA for the CDR3: TGTGCTAGTGGTCATCAGCAGGGTGAGGCTTTCTTT. The encoded protein is CASGHQQGEAFF. The chain is built from TRBV12-5 and TRBJ1-1, with a weak D call TRBD1 (5 bases). V gave up 5 bases and J gave up 11 bases, with 15 bases separating them. Per the germline V gene, CDR1 is LGHNT and CDR2 is FRNRAP. The length of the CDR3 is 12 residues. The complete variable domain, with remaining parts taken from reference TRBV12-5 and TRBJ1-1, reads DARVTQTPRHKVTEMGQEVTMRCQPILGHNTVFWYRQTMMQGLELLAYFRNRAPLDDSGMPKDRFSAEMPDATLATLKIQPSEPRDSAVYFCASGHQQGEAFFGQGTRLTVV.

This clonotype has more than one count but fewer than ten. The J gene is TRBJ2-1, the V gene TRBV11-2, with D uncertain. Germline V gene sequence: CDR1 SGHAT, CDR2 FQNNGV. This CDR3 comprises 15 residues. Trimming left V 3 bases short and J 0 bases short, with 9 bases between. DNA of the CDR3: TGTGCCAGCAGCTTTAAGTCGAGCTCCTACAATGAGCAGTTCTTC. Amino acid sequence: CASSFKSSSYNEQFF.

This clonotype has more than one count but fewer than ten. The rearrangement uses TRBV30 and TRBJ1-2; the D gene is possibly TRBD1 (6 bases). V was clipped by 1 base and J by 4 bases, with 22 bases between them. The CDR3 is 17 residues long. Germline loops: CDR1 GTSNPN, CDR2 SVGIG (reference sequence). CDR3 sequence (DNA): TGTGCCTGGAGTGCCGGGTACGTGGTACAGGGAGGCTATGGCTACACCTTC. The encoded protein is CAWSAGYVVQGGYGYTF.

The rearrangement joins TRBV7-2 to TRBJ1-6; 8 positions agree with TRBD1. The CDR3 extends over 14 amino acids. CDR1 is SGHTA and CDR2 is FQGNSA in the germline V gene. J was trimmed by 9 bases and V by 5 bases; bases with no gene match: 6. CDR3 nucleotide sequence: TGTGCCAGCAGCCACGGACAGGGCGGTTCACCCCTCCACTTT. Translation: CASSHGQGGSPLHF.

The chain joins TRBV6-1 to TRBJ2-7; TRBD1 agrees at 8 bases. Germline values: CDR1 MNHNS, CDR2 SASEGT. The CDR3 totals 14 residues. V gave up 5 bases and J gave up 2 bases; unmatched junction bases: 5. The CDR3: CASSQEDRAYEQYF. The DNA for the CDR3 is TGTGCCAGCAGTCAGGAGGACAGGGCCTACGAGCAGTACTTC.

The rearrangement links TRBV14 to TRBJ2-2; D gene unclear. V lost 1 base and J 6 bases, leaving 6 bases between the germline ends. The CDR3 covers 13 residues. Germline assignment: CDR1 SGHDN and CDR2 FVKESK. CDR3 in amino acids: CASSQVYSGELFF. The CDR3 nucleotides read TGTGCCAGCAGCCAAGTCTATTCCGGGGAGCTGTTTTTT.